This T cell receptor (beta chain) was sequenced in a study of CD8 T cells in ankylosing spondylitis. The study, taken as a whole, reports: Several of the motif variants were reported before in synovial fluid and blood from reactive arthritis. Seven to nine highly homologous variants made up a TCR beta motif that seemed to typify ankylosing spondylitis blood. Disease-linked clones reportedly concentrated significantly in matched ankylosing spondylitis synovial fluid.

Per the germline V gene, CDR1 is MNHEY and CDR2 is SMNVEV (reference sequence). The CDR3 length is 13 residues. Trimming cost V 6 bases and J 6 bases, with 11 bases left between them. Of note for this clonotype: Its target is unknown.

5'-RACE, quantitative and with molecular barcodes, yielded the TCR beta libraries. TCRdb independently ran MiXCR on the 5' RACE reads; one entry per CDR3 protein. The sample carries 650,000 to 800,000 distinct CDR3 sequences, around 19% recorded once. The source is a male donor with ankylosing spondylitis. The chain uses TRBV27 and TRBJ2-2; D not resolved. Sample: blood, either unsorted or a sorted T cell fraction (not recorded which). The DNA of the CDR3 is TGTGCCAGCAGCCAATGGGGTGCCGGGGAGCTGTTTTTT. It specifies CASSQWGAGELFF.